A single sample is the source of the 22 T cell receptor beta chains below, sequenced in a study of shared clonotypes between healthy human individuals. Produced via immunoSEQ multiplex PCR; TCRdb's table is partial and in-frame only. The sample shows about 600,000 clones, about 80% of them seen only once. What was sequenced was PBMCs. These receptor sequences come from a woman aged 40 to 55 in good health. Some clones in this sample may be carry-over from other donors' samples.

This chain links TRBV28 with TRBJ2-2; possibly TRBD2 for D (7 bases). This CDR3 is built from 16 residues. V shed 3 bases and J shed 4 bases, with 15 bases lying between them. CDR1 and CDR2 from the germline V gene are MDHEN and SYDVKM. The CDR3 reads CASSLSGGLGTGELFF. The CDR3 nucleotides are TGTGCCAGCAGTTTGTCCGGGGGGCTGGGCACCGGGGAGCTGTTTTTT.

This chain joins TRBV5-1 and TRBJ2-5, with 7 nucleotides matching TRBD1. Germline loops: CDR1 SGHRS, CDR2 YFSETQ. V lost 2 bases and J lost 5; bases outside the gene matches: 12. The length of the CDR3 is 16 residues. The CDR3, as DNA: TGCGCCAGCAGCTTTAACCCTCCAGACAGGGTGGAGACCCAGTACTTC. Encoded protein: CASSFNPPDRVETQYF.

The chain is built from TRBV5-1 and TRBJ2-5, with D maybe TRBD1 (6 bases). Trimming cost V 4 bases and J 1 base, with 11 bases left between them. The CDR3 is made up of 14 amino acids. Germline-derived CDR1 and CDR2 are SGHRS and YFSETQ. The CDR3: CASSPGQTQETQYF. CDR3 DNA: TGCGCCAGCAGCCCCGGACAGACCCAAGAGACCCAGTACTTC.

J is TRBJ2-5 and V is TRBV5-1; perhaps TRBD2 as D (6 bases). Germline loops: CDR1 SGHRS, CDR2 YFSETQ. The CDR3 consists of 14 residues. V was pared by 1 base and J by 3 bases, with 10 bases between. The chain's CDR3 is CASSLYGGEETQYF. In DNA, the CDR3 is TGCGCCAGCAGCTTGTACGGGGGAGAAGAGACCCAGTACTTC.

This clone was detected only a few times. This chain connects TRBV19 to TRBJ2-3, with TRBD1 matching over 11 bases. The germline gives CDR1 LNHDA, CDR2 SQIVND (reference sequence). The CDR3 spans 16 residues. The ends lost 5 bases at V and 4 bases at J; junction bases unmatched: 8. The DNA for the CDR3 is TGTGCCAGTAGTTCGACCGGGACAGGGGGGTCAGATACGCAGTATTTT. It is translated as CASSSTGTGGSDTQYF.

The CDR3 sequence is CASARVGGGPKLFF. The CDR3, as DNA: TGTGCCAGCGCCCGGGTGGGAGGCGGGCCTAAACTGTTTTTT. This chain joins TRBV7-9 and TRBJ1-4; unclear D gene. V lost 8 bases and J 11 bases, leaving 21 bases between the germline ends. Germline V gene sequence: CDR1 SEHNR, CDR2 FQNEAQ (reference sequence). CDR3 length: 14 amino acids.

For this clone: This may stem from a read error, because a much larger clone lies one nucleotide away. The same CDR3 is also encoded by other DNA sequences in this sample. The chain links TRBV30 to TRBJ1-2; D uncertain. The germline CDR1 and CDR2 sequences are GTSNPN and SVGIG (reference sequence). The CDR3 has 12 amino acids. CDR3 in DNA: TGTGCCTGGAGCGACGGAAACTACGGCTACACCTTC. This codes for CAWSDGNYGYTF. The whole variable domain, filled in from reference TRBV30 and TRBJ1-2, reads SQTIHQWPATLVQPVGSPLSLECTVEGTSNPNLYWYRQAAGRGLQLLFYSVGIGQISSEVPQNLSASRPQDRQFILSSKKLLLSDSGFYLCAWSDGNYGYTFGSGTRLTVV.

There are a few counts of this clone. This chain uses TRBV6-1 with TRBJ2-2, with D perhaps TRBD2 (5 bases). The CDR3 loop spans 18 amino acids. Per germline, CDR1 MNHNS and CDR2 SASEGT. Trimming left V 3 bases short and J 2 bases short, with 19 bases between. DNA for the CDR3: TGTGCCAGCAGTGACCCGCATCGGGGTCTCCAAAACACCGGGGAGCTGTTTTTT. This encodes CASSDPHRGLQNTGELFF.

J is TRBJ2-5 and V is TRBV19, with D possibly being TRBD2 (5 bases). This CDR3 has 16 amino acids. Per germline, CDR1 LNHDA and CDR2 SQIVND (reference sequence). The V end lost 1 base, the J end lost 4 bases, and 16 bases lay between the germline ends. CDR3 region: CASSIVLPGVGETQYF. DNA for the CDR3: TGTGCCAGTAGTATAGTCCTCCCCGGGGTGGGAGAGACCCAGTACTTC.

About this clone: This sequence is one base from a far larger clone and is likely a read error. The CDR3 DNA sequence: TGTGCCAGCTCACCAAAGGCAGGGGGCGCGTCTGTAAACACCATATATTTT. Protein product: CASSPKAGGASVNTIYF. The chain is built from TRBV18 and TRBJ1-3, with 8 bases lining up with TRBD1. Germline loops: CDR1 KGHSH, CDR2 LQKENI. The CDR3 is 17 amino acids. The variable domain in full, completed from reference TRBV18 and TRBJ1-3, reads NAGVMQNPRHLVRRRGQEARLRCSPMKGHSHVYWYRQLPEEGLKFMVYLQKENIIDESGMPKERFSAEFPKEGPSILRIQQVVRGDSAAYFCASSPKAGGASVNTIYFGEGSWLTVV.

CDR3 sequence: CASSPHRVTEAFF. The CDR3 region has the DNA TGTGCCAGCAGCCCTCACAGGGTAACTGAAGCTTTCTTT. V is TRBV14 and J is TRBJ1-1; D is perhaps TRBD1 (6 bases). Germline values: CDR1 SGHDN, CDR2 FVKESK. The V gene lost 4 bases and the J gene lost 5 bases, with 11 bases spanning the gap. The CDR3 length is 13 residues.

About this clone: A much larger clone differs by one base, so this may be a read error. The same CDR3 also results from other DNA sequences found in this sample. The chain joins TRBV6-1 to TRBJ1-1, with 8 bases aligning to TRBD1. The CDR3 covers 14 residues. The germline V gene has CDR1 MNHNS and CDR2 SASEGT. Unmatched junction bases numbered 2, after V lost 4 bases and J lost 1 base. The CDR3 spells CASSGGQGNTEAFF. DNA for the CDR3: TGTGCCAGCAGTGGAGGACAGGGGAACACTGAAGCTTTCTTT.

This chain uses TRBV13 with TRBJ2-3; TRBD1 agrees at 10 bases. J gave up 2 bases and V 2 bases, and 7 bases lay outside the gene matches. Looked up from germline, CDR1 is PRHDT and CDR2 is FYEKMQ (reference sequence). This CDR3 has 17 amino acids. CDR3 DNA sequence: TGTGCCAGCAGCTTACGGTCGGGACAGGGGACCACAGATACGCAGTATTTT. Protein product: CASSLRSGQGTTDTQYF.

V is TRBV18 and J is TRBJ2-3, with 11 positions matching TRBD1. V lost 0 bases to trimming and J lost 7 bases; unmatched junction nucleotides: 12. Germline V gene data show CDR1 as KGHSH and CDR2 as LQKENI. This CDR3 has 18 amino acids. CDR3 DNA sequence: TGTGCCAGCTCACCACCGCCCGGGACAGGGGGACCCGGGAATACGCAGTATTTT. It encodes CASSPPPGTGGPGNTQYF.

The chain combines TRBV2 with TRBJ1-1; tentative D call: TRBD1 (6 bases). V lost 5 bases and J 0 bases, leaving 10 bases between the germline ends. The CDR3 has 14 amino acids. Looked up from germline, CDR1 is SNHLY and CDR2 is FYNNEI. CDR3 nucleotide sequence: TGTGCCAGCAGTAGCAGGGGCATGAACACTGAAGCTTTCTTT. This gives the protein CASSSRGMNTEAFF.

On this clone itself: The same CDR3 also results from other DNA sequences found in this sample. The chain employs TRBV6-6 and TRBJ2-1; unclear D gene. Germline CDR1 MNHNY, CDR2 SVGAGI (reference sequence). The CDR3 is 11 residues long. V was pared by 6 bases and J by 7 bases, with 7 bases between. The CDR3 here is CASSPRNEQFF. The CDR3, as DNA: TGTGCCAGCAGCCCGAGGAATGAGCAGTTCTTC.

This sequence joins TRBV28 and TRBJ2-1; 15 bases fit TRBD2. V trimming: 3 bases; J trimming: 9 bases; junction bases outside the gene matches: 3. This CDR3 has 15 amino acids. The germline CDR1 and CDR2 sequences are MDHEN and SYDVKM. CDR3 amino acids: CASSLGLAGGGEQFF. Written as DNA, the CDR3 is TGTGCCAGCAGTTTGGGACTAGCGGGAGGAGGTGAGCAGTTCTTC.

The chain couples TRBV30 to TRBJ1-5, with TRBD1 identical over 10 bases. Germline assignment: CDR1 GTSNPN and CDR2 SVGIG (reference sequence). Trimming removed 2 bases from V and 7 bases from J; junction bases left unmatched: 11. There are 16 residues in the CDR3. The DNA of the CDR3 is TGTGCCTGGAGTAACCCAAGACAGGGGGCTTACCAGCCCCAGCATTTT. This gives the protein CAWSNPRQGAYQPQHF. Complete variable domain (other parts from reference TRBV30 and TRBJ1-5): SQTIHQWPATLVQPVGSPLSLECTVEGTSNPNLYWYRQAAGRGLQLLFYSVGIGQISSEVPQNLSASRPQDRQFILSSKKLLLSDSGFYLCAWSNPRQGAYQPQHFGDGTRLSIL.

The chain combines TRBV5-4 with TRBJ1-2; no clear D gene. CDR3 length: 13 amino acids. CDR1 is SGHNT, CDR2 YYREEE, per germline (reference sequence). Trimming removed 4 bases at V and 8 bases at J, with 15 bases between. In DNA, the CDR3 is TGTGCCAGCAGCCCCGAGGCGGAGGGCGGCTACACCTTC. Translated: CASSPEAEGGYTF.

CDR3 in amino acids: CASRPWDLNTDTQYF. The CDR3 DNA is TGTGCCAGCAGACCCTGGGACCTAAACACAGATACGCAGTATTTT. The chain carries TRBV25-1 and TRBJ2-3; tentatively, D is TRBD1 or TRBD2 (5 bases each). This CDR3 region has 15 residues. V was trimmed by 6 bases and J by 2 bases, leaving 15 bases between them. Germline V gene lookup returns CDR1 MGHDK and CDR2 SYGVNS.

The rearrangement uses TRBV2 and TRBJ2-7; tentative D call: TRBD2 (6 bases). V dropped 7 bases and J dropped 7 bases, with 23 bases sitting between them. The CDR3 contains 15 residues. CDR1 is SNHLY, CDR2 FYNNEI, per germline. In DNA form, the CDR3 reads TGTGCCAGCACCCTAAGCCGGGACTGGGCTGGAGAGCAGTACTTC. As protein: CASTLSRDWAGEQYF.

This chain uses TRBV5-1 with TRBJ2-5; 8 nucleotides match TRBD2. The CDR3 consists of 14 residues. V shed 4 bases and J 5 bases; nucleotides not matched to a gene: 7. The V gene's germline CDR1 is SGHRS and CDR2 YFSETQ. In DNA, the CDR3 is TGCGCCAGCAGCCAGAGCGGGAGTTGGGAGACCCAGTACTTC. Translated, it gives CASSQSGSWETQYF.